Given below is one T cell receptor beta chain in context. Its antigen is not identified. The CDR3 carries no conserved terminal phenylalanine or tryptophan, so it likely arises from a read error. Unique molecular identifiers tagged the TCRbeta library. TCRdb re-called the PCR reads through MiXCR, storing one row per CDR3 protein. The sample has a few hundred thousand distinct CDR3 sequences; 43% are singletons. This entry is derived from a study of T-cell reconstitution after alpha-beta-depleted transplantation in children. Broader study findings: A year post-transplant, T-cell counts and diversity derived mostly from newly produced T cells. High day-60 TCRbeta diversity in some patients came from surviving recipient T cells and thymic progenitors. Reported findings indicate that, about two months after transplant, alpha-beta T cells came from several hundred expanded clones, which were derived from non-depleted graft cells.

Germline V gives CDR1 SGHTA, CDR2 FQGNSA. The CDR3 spans 15 residues. Trimming removed 5 bases from V and 0 bases from J, with 13 bases in between. The starting material was PBMCs, obtained before TCRalphabeta/CD19-depleted stem cell transplant. J is TRBJ2-5 and V is TRBV7-2; D ambiguous. The TCR originated in a girl aged 2-9 years with aplastic anemia, due to receive a stem cell transplant. CDR3 loop: CASSLGSWYQETQYS. In DNA form, the CDR3 reads TGTGCCAGCAGCCTAGGCAGTTGGTACCAAGAGACCCAGTACTCC.